This is a list of T cell receptor beta chains from one sample in a study of regulatory T cells in long-lasting Graves disease. TCRdb processed the multiplex PCR reads anew with MiXCR; each CDR3 protein has one entry. The sample has about 620,000 distinct CDR3 sequences, about 15% seen once. This sample also appeared in a second study, on T cells in Graves' hyperthyroidism and ophthalmopathy.

Sequenced here: peripheral blood mononuclear cells (PBMCs), sampled at new diagnosis, from a patient treated with antithyroid drugs. All receptors come from a woman aged 30 to 39 with Graves disease. The CDR3 runs from the conserved cysteine through the conserved F or W. A D gene is named only where the DNA matches it firmly. Part of the rows lack a size; the others show once, few, many or a class for expanded clones.

CDR3nt: TGTGCCTGGAGTTCCGGCGGCGGTGGCTACACCTTC; CDR3aa: CAWSSGGGGYTF; d_gene: -; v_gene: TRBV30; j_gene: TRBJ1-2; abundance: -
CDR3nt: TGCAGCGTAGGGACTAGCGGGAACTCCTACGAGCAGTACTTC; CDR3aa: CSVGTSGNSYEQYF; d_gene: TRBD2; v_gene: TRBV29-1; j_gene: TRBJ2-7; abundance: many
CDR3nt: TGTGCCAGCAGGCAAACGGGGGACCAGGCTGAAGCTTTCTTT; CDR3aa: CASRQTGDQAEAFF; d_gene: -; v_gene: TRBV6-1; j_gene: TRBJ1-1; abundance: -
CDR3nt: TGTGCCAGCAGCTTGTCTAGTCACGGTATTGGGGGCTACACCTTC; CDR3aa: CASSLSSHGIGGYTF; d_gene: -; v_gene: TRBV5-6; j_gene: TRBJ1-2; abundance: -
CDR3nt: TGTGCCATCCTAGCGGACAATGAGCAGTTCTTC; CDR3aa: CAILADNEQFF; d_gene: TRBD2; v_gene: TRBV12-3/TRBV12-4; j_gene: TRBJ2-1; abundance: many
CDR3nt: TGTGCCAGCAGCTTACAGGGTCTCTTGTCCGGGGAGCTGTTTTTT; CDR3aa: CASSLQGLLSGELFF; d_gene: -; v_gene: TRBV7-2; j_gene: TRBJ2-2; abundance: many
CDR3nt: TGTGCCAGCAGCCCCTCCAGCTACACCTTC; CDR3aa: CASSPSSYTF; d_gene: -; v_gene: TRBV7-9; j_gene: TRBJ1-2; abundance: few
CDR3nt: TGTGCCAGCAGTGAAGGGGGGTCTTCAGGCTACACCTTC; CDR3aa: CASSEGGSSGYTF; d_gene: -; v_gene: TRBV2; j_gene: TRBJ1-2; abundance: many
CDR3nt: TGTGCCAGCAGCCCACTAGCGGTTATCGGGGATACGCAGTATTTT; CDR3aa: CASSPLAVIGDTQYF; d_gene: TRBD2; v_gene: TRBV28; j_gene: TRBJ2-3; abundance: many
CDR3nt: TGTGCCAGCAGTTTCGGGCATTCTGGATCCTCGGCGCAGTATTTT; CDR3aa: CASSFGHSGSSAQYF; d_gene: -; v_gene: TRBV6-9; j_gene: TRBJ2-3; abundance: few
CDR3nt: TGTGCCAGCAGCGACCAGGACTCCCTATACAATGAGCAGTTCTTC; CDR3aa: CASSDQDSLYNEQFF; d_gene: -; v_gene: TRBV3-1; j_gene: TRBJ2-1; abundance: -
CDR3nt: TGTGCCAGCAGCCTAATGGCCAGGGGCGGCGCAGATACGCAGTATTTT; CDR3aa: CASSLMARGGADTQYF; d_gene: -; v_gene: TRBV6-2/TRBV6-3; j_gene: TRBJ2-3; abundance: -
CDR3nt: TGTGCCAGCAGCCCCACTTCGGGGCCAGAGACCCAGTACTTC; CDR3aa: CASSPTSGPETQYF; d_gene: -; v_gene: TRBV7-8; j_gene: TRBJ2-5; abundance: -
CDR3nt: TGCAGTGCTAGAGATGCAGCGAAGACCTACGAGCAGTACTTC; CDR3aa: CSARDAAKTYEQYF; d_gene: -; v_gene: TRBV20-1; j_gene: TRBJ2-7; abundance: many
CDR3nt: TGCAGTGCCCTCCTTAGCGGGGGGCCCCAAGAGACCCAGTACTTC; CDR3aa: CSALLSGGPQETQYF; d_gene: TRBD2; v_gene: TRBV20-1; j_gene: TRBJ2-5; abundance: many
CDR3nt: TGTGCCAGCAGAAAGGCCGGACTAGTTTTGCGGGAGACCCAGTACTTC; CDR3aa: CASRKAGLVLRETQYF; d_gene: TRBD2; v_gene: TRBV3-1; j_gene: TRBJ2-5; abundance: -
CDR3nt: TGTGCCACGGGACTAGCGGGTTTGAACACCGGGGAGCTGTTTTTT; CDR3aa: CATGLAGLNTGELFF; d_gene: TRBD2; v_gene: TRBV19; j_gene: TRBJ2-2; abundance: few
CDR3nt: TGTGCCACCAGCAGAGATGGTGGGAGAGCCAATCAGCCCCAGCATTTT; CDR3aa: CATSRDGGRANQPQHF; d_gene: -; v_gene: TRBV15; j_gene: TRBJ1-5; abundance: many
CDR3nt: TGTGCCACCAGCAGCAGCGGGGACACTGAAGCTTTCTTT; CDR3aa: CATSSSGDTEAFF; d_gene: -; v_gene: TRBV15; j_gene: TRBJ1-1; abundance: many
CDR3nt: TGTGCCAGCAGTTCCCTCTCTAGGGGGCCCTATGGCTACACCTTC; CDR3aa: CASSSLSRGPYGYTF; d_gene: TRBD1; v_gene: TRBV27; j_gene: TRBJ1-2; abundance: many
CDR3nt: TGCAGTGCTAGAGGTGGGCCAGGAAGCACTTACACCGGGGAGCTGTTTTTT; CDR3aa: CSARGGPGSTYTGELFF; d_gene: -; v_gene: TRBV20-1; j_gene: TRBJ2-2; abundance: few
CDR3nt: TGTGCCAGCAGCTTCGGACGGTATAATTCACCCCTCCACTTT; CDR3aa: CASSFGRYNSPLHF; d_gene: -; v_gene: TRBV6-1; j_gene: TRBJ1-6; abundance: few
CDR3nt: TGTGCCAGTACCAAAACCCCGTTTTCGGGGTTGAACACTGAAGCTTTCTTT; CDR3aa: CASTKTPFSGLNTEAFF; d_gene: -; v_gene: TRBV19; j_gene: TRBJ1-1; abundance: -
CDR3nt: TGTGCCAGCAGTTTCCCCGCCGGCAGGGGTAAAGCTTTCTTT; CDR3aa: CASSFPAGRGKAFF; d_gene: -; v_gene: TRBV28; j_gene: TRBJ1-1; abundance: many
CDR3nt: TGTGCCAGCAGTTCCCAGGTTAGCAATCAGCCCCAGCATTTT; CDR3aa: CASSSQVSNQPQHF; d_gene: -; v_gene: TRBV27; j_gene: TRBJ1-5; abundance: many
CDR3nt: TGTGCCAGCTCACCAACGTCAGGGAAAAATAGCAATCAGCCCCAGCATTTT; CDR3aa: CASSPTSGKNSNQPQHF; d_gene: -; v_gene: TRBV18; j_gene: TRBJ1-5; abundance: -
CDR3nt: TGTGCCAGCAGTAAACTAGCGGGCGAGCAGTACTTC; CDR3aa: CASSKLAGEQYF; d_gene: TRBD2; v_gene: TRBV27; j_gene: TRBJ2-7; abundance: few
CDR3nt: TGTGCCAGCTCTCCGCTTCAGGCAGGGAGTAACACTGAAGCTTTCTTT; CDR3aa: CASSPLQAGSNTEAFF; d_gene: -; v_gene: TRBV18; j_gene: TRBJ1-1; abundance: few
CDR3nt: TGCAGCGTAGAAGGGGGTGCAGATACGCAGTATTTT; CDR3aa: CSVEGGADTQYF; d_gene: -; v_gene: TRBV29-1; j_gene: TRBJ2-3; abundance: many
CDR3nt: TGTGCCAGCAGCGTGGACGTGACAGGGGGCCGGTATGGCTACACCTTC; CDR3aa: CASSVDVTGGRYGYTF; d_gene: TRBD1; v_gene: TRBV9; j_gene: TRBJ1-2; abundance: few
CDR3nt: TGTGCCAGCAGTAGAGGCGTCATAAACACCGGGGAGCTGTTTTTT; CDR3aa: CASSRGVINTGELFF; d_gene: -; v_gene: TRBV27; j_gene: TRBJ2-2; abundance: -
CDR3nt: TGTGCCAGCAGTGTGCGAGCCGGGACAGGAGTTTTTAATCAGCCCCAGCATTTT; CDR3aa: CASSVRAGTGVFNQPQHF; d_gene: TRBD1; v_gene: TRBV12-3/TRBV12-4; j_gene: TRBJ1-5; abundance: few
CDR3nt: TGTGCCTGGAGTGTTGGTGTTGGACGGAGGGGGGAAGGGGAAAAACTGTTTTTT; CDR3aa: CAWSVGVGRRGEGEKLFF; d_gene: -; v_gene: TRBV30; j_gene: TRBJ1-4; abundance: few
CDR3nt: TGTGCCAGCAAACGAGATGGGACACCGGGTCTCTACGAGCAGTACTTC; CDR3aa: CASKRDGTPGLYEQYF; d_gene: -; v_gene: TRBV27; j_gene: TRBJ2-7; abundance: -
CDR3nt: TGTGCCAGCAGCACTAGCGGTTACACCGGGGAGCTGTTTTTT; CDR3aa: CASSTSGYTGELFF; d_gene: TRBD2; v_gene: TRBV2; j_gene: TRBJ2-2; abundance: many
CDR3nt: TGTGCCAGCAGTGACCGGGACAGGGCCCGCTATGGCTACACCTTC; CDR3aa: CASSDRDRARYGYTF; d_gene: TRBD1; v_gene: TRBV6-1; j_gene: TRBJ1-2; abundance: many
CDR3nt: TGCAGTGCTAGACTCGGATCCTACGAGCAGTACTTC; CDR3aa: CSARLGSYEQYF; d_gene: -; v_gene: TRBV20-1; j_gene: TRBJ2-7; abundance: many
CDR3nt: TGTGCCAGCAGTTTAAAGGGGCGGGAGCATTTCTACGAGCAGTACTTC; CDR3aa: CASSLKGREHFYEQYF; d_gene: TRBD2; v_gene: TRBV12-3/TRBV12-4; j_gene: TRBJ2-7; abundance: few
CDR3nt: TGTGCCAGCAGCTTAATCGGGAGTGCTGTAGAGACCCAGTACTTC; CDR3aa: CASSLIGSAVETQYF; d_gene: -; v_gene: TRBV11-2; j_gene: TRBJ2-5; abundance: many
CDR3nt: TGTGCCAGCAGCCTACTAGATTCCTACGAGCAGTACTTC; CDR3aa: CASSLLDSYEQYF; d_gene: -; v_gene: TRBV11-1; j_gene: TRBJ2-7; abundance: many
CDR3nt: TGCAGTGCGGGAGGGGTAGCGGGGGACTACGAGCAGTACTTC; CDR3aa: CSAGGVAGDYEQYF; d_gene: TRBD2; v_gene: TRBV20-1; j_gene: TRBJ2-7; abundance: many
CDR3nt: TGTGCCAGCGCCGGGACGGGGGTACGGGAGCAGTACTTC; CDR3aa: CASAGTGVREQYF; d_gene: -; v_gene: TRBV28; j_gene: TRBJ2-7; abundance: few
CDR3nt: TGTGCCACCAGTGATTATGACCAAGAGACCCAGTACTTC; CDR3aa: CATSDYDQETQYF; d_gene: -; v_gene: TRBV24-1; j_gene: TRBJ2-5; abundance: -
CDR3nt: TGCAGTGCTAGAGGGCGGGAGGGCCGATTAGAGACCCAGTACTTC; CDR3aa: CSARGREGRLETQYF; d_gene: TRBD2; v_gene: TRBV20-1; j_gene: TRBJ2-5; abundance: few
CDR3nt: TGCAGTGCTAGGGTCCCGGGACGGACGAACACTGAAGCTTTCTTT; CDR3aa: CSARVPGRTNTEAFF; d_gene: -; v_gene: TRBV20-1; j_gene: TRBJ1-1; abundance: many